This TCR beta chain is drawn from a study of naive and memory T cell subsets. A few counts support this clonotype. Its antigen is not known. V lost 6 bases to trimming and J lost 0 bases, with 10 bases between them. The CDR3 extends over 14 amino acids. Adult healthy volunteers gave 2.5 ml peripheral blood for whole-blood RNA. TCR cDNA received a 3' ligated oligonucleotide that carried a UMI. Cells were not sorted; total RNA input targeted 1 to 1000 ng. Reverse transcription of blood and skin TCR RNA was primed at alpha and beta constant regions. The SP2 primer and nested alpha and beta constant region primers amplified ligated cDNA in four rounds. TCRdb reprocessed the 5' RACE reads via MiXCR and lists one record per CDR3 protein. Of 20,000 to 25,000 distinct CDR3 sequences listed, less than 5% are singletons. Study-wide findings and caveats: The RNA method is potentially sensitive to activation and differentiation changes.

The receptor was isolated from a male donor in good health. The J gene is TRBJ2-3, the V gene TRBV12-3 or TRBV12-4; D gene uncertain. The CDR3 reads CASRARASTDTQYF. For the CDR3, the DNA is TGTGCCAGCAGAGCCCGCGCTAGCACAGATACGCAGTATTTT.